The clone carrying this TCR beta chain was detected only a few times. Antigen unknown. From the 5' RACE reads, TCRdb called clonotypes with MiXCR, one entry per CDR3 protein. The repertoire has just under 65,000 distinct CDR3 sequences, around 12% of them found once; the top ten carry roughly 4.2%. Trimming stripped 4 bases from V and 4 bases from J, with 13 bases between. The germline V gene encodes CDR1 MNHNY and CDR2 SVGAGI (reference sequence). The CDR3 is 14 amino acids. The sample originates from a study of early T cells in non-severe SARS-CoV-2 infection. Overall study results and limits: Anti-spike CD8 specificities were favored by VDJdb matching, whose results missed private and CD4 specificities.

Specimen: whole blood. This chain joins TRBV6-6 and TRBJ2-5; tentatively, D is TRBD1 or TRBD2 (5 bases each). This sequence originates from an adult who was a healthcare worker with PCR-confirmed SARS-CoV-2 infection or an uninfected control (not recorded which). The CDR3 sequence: CASSFPGRGETQYF. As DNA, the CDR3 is TGTGCCAGCAGTTTCCCGGGACGGGGAGAGACCCAGTACTTC.